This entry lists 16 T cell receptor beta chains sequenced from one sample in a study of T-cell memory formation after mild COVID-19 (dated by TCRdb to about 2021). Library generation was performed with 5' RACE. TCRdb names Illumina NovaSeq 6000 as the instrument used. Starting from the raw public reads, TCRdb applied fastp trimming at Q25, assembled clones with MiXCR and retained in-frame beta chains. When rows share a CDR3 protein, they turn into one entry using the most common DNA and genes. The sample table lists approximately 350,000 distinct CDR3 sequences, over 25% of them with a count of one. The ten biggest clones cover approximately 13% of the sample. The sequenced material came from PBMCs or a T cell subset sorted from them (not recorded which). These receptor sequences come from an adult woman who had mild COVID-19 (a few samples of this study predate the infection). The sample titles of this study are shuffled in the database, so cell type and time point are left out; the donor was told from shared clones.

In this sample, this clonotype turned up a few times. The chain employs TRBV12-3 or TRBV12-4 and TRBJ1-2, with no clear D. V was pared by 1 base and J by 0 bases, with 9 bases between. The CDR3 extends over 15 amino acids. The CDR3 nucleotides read TGTGCCAGCAGTTTAGGTGTCAGAGCTAACTATGGCTACACCTTC. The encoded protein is CASSLGVRANYGYTF.

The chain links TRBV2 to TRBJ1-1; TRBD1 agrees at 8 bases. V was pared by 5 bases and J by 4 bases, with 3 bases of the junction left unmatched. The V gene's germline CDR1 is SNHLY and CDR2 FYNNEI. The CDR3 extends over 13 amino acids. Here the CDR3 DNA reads TGTGCCAGCAGTACGGACAGGGTCACTGAAGCTTTCTTT. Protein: CASSTDRVTEAFF.

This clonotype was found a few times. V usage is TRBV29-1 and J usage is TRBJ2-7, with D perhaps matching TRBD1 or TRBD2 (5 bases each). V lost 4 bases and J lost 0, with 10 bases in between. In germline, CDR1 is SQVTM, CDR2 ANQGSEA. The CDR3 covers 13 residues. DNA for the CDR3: TGCAGCGTTGTGGCAGGGAGCTCCTACGAGCAGTACTTC. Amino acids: CSVVAGSSYEQYF.

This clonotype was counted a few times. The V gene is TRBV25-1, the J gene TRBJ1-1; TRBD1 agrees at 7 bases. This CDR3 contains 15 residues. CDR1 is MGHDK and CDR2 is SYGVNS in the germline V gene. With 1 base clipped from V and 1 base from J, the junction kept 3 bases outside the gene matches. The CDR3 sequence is CASSEWGQSNTEAFF. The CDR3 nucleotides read TGTGCCAGCAGTGAATGGGGACAGTCGAACACTGAAGCTTTCTTT.

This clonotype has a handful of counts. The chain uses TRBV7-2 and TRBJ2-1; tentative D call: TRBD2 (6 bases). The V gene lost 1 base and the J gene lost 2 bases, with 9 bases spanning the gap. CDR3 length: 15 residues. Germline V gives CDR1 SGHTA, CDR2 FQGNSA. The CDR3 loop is CASSLVASAYNEQFF. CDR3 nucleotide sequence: TGTGCCAGCAGCTTAGTGGCTAGCGCCTACAATGAGCAGTTCTTC.

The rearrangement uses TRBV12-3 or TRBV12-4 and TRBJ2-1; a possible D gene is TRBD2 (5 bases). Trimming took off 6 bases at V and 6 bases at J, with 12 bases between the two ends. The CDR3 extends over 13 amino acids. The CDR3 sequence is CASSSTRFNEQFF. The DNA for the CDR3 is TGTGCCAGCAGCTCTACTAGATTCAATGAGCAGTTCTTC.

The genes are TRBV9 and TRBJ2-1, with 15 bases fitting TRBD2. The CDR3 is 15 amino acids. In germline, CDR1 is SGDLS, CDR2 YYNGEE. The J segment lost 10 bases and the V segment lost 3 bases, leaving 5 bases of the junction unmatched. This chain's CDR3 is CASSAGLAGGREQFF. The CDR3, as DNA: TGTGCCAGCAGCGCAGGACTAGCGGGAGGGAGGGAGCAGTTCTTC.

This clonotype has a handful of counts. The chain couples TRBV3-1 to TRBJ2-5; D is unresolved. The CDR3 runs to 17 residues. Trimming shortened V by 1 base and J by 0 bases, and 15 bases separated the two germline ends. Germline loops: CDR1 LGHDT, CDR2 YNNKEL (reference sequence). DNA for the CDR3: TGTGCCAGCAGCCAAGGTTCGCGACTTCTGTACCAAGAGACCCAGTACTTC. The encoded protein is CASSQGSRLLYQETQYF.

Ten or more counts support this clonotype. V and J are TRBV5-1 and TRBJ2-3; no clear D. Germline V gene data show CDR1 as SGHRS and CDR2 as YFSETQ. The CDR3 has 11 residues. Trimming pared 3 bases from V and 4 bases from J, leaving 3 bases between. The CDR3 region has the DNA TGCGCCAGCAGCTACGCAGATACGCAGTATTTT. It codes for CASSYADTQYF.

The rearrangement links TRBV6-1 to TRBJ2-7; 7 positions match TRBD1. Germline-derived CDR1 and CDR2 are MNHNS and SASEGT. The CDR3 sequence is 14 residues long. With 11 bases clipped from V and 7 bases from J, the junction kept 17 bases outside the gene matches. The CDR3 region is CACQNSRGGGEQYF. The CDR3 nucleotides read TGTGCCTGCCAGAATTCCCGAGGGGGCGGGGAGCAGTACTTC.

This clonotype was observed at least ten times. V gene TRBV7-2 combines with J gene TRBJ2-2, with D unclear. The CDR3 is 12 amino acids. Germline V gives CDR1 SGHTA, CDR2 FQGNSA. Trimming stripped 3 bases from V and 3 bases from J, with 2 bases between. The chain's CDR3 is CASSFYTGELFF. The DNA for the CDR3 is TGTGCCAGCAGCTTTTACACCGGGGAGCTGTTTTTT. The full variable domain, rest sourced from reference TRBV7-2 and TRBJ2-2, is GAGVSQSPSNKVTEKGKDVELRCDPISGHTALYWYRQSLGQGLEFLIYFQGNSAPDKSGLPSDRFSAERTGGSVSTLTIQRTQQEDSAVYLCASSFYTGELFFGEGSRLTVL.

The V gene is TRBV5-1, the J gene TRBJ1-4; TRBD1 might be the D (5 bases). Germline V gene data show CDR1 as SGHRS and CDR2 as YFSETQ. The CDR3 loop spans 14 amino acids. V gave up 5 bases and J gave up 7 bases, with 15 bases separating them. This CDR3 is CASSLGPAGEKLFF. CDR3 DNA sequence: TGCGCCAGCAGTCTGGGACCGGCAGGTGAAAAACTGTTTTTT.

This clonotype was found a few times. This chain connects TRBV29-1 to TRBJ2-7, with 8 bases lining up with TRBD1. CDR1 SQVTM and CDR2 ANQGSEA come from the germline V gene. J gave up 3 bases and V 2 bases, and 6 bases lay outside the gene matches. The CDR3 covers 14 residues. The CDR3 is CSVEYRDRGYEQYF. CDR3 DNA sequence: TGCAGCGTTGAATACCGTGACAGGGGCTACGAGCAGTACTTC.

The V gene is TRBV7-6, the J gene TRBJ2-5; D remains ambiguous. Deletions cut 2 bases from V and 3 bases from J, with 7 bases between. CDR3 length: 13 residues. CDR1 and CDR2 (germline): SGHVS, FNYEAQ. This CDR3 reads CASSLYGEETQYF. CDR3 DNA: TGTGCCAGCAGCTTATACGGAGAAGAGACCCAGTACTTC.

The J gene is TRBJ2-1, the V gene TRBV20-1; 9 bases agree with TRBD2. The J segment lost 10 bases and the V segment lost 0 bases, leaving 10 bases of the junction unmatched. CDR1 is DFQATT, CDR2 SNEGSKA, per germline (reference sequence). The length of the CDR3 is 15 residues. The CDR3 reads CSARDGAGGPREQFF. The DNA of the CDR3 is TGCAGTGCTAGAGATGGGGCGGGAGGGCCAAGGGAGCAGTTCTTC.

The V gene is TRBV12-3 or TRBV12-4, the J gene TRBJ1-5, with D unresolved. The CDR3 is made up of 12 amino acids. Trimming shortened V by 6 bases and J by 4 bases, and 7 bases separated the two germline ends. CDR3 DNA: TGTGCCAGCAGCCCCTCTAATCAGCCCCAGCATTTT. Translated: CASSPSNQPQHF.